Sequencing of this T cell receptor beta chain was carried out in a study of T cells in women clearing cervical HPV infection. Study-wide background: Blood came at first lesion visit for cases, post-clearance for controls.

Remarks on this clone: Its antigen is still unknown. The read halts 3 residues ahead of the CDR3 end, with the missing end drawn from the germline J gene.

The germline V gene has CDR1 SGHRS and CDR2 YFSETQ. This CDR3 has 14 residues. The V end lost 4 bases, the J end lost 3 bases, and 13 bases lay between the germline ends. General observations from the study: CIN3+ cases had significantly higher TCR repertoire richness than controls, but evenness did not differ. Richness plus V gene abundances separated cases from controls with AUC roughly 0.83.

Profiled with immunoSEQ multiplex PCR; TCRdb holds only in-frame clones, not every one. This sample's table reports 25,000 to 30,000 clones. All participants had a single incident cervical HPV16 infection, and prevalent HPV16 infections were excluded. This TCR derives from a woman between 18 and 70 years old with a cervical HPV16 infection that either progressed to CIN3+ or cleared (not recorded which). Material for sequencing was blood buffy coat. This chain links TRBV5-1 with TRBJ1-1, with D possibly TRBD1 on 6 matching bases. The CDR3 sequence is CASSLDRMDTEAFF. The part of the CDR3 DNA that was read is TGCGCCAGCAGCCTTGACAGGATGGACACTGAA.